This T cell receptor beta chain originates from a study of cytomegalovirus exposure and HLA in healthy donors. General observations from the study: Later, TCR association rates were found to vary by HLA locus, highest for DRB1 and lowest for HLA-C.

Each donor's status was that of a healthy bone marrow donor. V was cut by 5 bases and J by 2 bases, with 6 bases left in between. CDR1 and CDR2 (germline): MDHEN, SYDVKM. CDR3 length: 13 amino acids. This clone was seen a handful of times. What it binds is unknown. The study ran its PCR with 60 Vbeta and 13 Jbeta primers. Sequencing was performed with immunoSEQ multiplex PCR; in TCRdb, only in-frame clones are kept and a portion is missing. The sample includes roughly 98,000 clones, approximately 75% of them seen just once. The chain uses TRBV28 and TRBJ2-2; D is undetermined. Sequences were obtained from PBMCs. The TCR was taken from a woman in her 70s in good health and CMV-seropositive. CDR3 sequence (DNA): TGTGCCAGCAGTGTAATTAACACCGGGGAGCTGTTTTTT. It encodes CASSVINTGELFF.